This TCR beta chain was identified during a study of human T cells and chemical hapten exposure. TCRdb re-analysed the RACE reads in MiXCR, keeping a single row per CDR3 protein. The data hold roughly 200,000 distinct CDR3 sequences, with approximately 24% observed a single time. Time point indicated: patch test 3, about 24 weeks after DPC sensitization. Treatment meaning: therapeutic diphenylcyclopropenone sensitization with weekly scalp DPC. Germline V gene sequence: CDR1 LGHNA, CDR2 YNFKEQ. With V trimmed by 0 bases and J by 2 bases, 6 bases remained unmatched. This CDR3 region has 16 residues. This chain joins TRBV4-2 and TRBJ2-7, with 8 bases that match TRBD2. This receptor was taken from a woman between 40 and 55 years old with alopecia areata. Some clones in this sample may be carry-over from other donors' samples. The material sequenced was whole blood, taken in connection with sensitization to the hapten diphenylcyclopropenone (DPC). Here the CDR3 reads CASSQDRPGLAYEQYF. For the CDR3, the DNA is TGTGCCAGCAGCCAAGACAGGCCGGGACTAGCCTACGAGCAGTACTTC.